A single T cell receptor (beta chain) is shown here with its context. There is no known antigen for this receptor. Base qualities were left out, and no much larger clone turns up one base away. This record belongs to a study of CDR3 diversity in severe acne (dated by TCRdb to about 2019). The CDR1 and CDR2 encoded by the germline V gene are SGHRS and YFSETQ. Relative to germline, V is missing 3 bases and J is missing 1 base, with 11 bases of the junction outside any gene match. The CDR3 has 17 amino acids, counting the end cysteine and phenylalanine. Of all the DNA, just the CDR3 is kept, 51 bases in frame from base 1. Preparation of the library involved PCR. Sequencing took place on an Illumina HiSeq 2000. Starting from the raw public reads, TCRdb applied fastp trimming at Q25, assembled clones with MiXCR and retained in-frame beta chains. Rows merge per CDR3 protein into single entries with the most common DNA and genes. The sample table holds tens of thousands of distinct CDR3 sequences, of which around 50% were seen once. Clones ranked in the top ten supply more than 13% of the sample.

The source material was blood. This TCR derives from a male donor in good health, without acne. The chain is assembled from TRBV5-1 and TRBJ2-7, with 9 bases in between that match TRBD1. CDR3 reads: CASSYVFGTGLSYEQYF. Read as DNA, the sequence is TGCGCCAGCAGCTACGTTTTCGGGACAGGGCTTTCCTACGAGCAGTACTTC.